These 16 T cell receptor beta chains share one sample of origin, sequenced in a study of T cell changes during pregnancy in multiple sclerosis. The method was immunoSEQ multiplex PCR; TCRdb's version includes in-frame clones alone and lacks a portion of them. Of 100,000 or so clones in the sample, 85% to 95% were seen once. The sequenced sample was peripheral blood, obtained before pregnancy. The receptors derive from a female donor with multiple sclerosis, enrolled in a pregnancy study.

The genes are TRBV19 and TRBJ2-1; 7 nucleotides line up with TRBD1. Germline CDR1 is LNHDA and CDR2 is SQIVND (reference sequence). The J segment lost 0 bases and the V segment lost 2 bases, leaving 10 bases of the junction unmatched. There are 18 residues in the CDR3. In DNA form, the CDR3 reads TGTGCCAGTAGTATATTCAGGGACAGCCTCAGCTCCTACAATGAGCAGTTCTTC. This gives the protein CASSIFRDSLSSYNEQFF.

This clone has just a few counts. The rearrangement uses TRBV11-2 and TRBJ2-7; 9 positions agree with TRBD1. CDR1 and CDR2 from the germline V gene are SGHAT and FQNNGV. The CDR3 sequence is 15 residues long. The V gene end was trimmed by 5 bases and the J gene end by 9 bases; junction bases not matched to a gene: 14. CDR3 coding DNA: TGTGCCAGCAGCCTAGGGTCGGGACAGGGCTTAGGGCAGTACTTC. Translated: CASSLGSGQGLGQYF.

The CDR3 spells CASSPGLGGNTEAFF. The CDR3 coding sequence is TGCGCCAGCAGCCCGGGACTGGGAGGGAACACTGAAGCTTTCTTT. The rearrangement joins TRBV5-1 to TRBJ1-1, with D possibly matching TRBD1 (5 bases). This CDR3 has 15 residues. V dropped 4 bases and J dropped 1 base, with 14 bases sitting between them. Germline V gene lookup returns CDR1 SGHRS and CDR2 YFSETQ.

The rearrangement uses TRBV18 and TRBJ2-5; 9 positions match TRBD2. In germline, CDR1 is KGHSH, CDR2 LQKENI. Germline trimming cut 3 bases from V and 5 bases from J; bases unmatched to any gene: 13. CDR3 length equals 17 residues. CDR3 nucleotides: TGTGCCAGCTCACCCGGCGGGGGGGGCAGGAGGATCGAGACCCAGTACTTC. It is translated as CASSPGGGGRRIETQYF.

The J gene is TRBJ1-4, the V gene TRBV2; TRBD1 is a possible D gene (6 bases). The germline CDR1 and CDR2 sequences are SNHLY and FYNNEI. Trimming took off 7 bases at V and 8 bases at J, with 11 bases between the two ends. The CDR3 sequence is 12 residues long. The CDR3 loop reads CASKGGWEKLFF. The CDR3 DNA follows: TGTGCCAGCAAAGGGGGTTGGGAAAAACTGTTTTTT.

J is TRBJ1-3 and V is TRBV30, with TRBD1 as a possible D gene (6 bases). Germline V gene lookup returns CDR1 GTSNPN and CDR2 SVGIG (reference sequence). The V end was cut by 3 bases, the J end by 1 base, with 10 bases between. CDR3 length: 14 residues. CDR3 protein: CAWRGGSSGNTIYF. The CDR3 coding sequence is TGTGCCTGGAGAGGGGGATCATCTGGAAACACCATATATTTT.

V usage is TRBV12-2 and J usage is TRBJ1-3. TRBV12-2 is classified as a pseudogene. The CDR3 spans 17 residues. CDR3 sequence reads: CASRLARRPYSGNTIYF. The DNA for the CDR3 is TGTGCAAGTCGCTTAGCGCGGCGGCCGTACTCTGGAAACACCATATATTTT.

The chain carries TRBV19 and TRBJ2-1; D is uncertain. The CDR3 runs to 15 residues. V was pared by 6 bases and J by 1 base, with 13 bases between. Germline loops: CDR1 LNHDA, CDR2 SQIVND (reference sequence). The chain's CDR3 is CASSFTTGSYNEQFF. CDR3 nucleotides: TGTGCCAGTAGCTTCACCACCGGTTCCTACAATGAGCAGTTCTTC.

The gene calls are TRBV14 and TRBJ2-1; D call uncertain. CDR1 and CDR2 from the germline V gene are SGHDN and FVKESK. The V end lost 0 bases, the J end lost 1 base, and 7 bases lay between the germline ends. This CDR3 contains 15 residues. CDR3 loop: CASSQDLGSYNEQFF. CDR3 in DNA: TGTGCCAGCAGCCAAGATCTCGGTTCCTACAATGAGCAGTTCTTC.

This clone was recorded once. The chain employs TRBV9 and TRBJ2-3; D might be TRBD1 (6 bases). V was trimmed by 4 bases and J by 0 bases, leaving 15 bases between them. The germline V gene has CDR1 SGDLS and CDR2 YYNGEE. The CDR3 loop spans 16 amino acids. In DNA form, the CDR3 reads TGTGCCAGCAGCCACCGGACAGATTTTAGCACAGATACGCAGTATTTT. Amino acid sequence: CASSHRTDFSTDTQYF.

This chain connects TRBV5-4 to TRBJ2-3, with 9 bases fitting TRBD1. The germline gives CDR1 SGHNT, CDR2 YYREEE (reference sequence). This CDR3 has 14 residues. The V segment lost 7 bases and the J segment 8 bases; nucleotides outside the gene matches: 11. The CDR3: CASVRTGESTTQYF. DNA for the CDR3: TGTGCCAGCGTCAGGACAGGGGAATCTACTACGCAGTATTTT.

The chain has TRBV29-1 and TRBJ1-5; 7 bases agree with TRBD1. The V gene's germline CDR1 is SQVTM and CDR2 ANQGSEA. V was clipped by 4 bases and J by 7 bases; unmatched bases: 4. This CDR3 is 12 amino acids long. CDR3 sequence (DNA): TGCAGCGTTGGACAGGGTCAACAGCCCCAGCATTTT. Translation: CSVGQGQQPQHF.

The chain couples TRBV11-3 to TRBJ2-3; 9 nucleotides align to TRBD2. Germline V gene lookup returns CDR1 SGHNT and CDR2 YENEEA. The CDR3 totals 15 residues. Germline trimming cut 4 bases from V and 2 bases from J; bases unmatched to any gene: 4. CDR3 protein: CASSSSGRYTDTQYF. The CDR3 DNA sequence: TGTGCCAGCAGCTCCAGCGGGAGGTACACAGATACGCAGTATTTT.

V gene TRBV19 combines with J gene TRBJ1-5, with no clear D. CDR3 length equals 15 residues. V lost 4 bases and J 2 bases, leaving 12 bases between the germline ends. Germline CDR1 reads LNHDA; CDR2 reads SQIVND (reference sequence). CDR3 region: CASSTSPSGNQPQHF. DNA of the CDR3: TGTGCCAGTAGTACTTCCCCGAGTGGCAATCAGCCCCAGCATTTT.

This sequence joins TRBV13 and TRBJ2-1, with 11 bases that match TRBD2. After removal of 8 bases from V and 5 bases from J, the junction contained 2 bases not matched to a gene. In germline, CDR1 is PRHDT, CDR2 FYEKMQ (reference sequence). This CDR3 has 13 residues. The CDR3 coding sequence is TGTGCCAGCGGGACTAGCGGAAACAATGAGCAGTTCTTC. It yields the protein CASGTSGNNEQFF.

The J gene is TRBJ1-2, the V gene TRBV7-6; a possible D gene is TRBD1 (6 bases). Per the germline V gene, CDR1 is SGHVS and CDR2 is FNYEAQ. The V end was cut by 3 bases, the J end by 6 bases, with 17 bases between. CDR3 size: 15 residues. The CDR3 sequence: CASSLSRTGNDGYTF. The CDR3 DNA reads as TGTGCCAGCAGCTTGTCCCGTACAGGGAACGATGGCTACACCTTC.